Listed below are T cell receptor beta chains from one sample, sequenced in a study of control samples from healthy donors and cancer patients. Libraries were prepared by immunoSEQ multiplex PCR; TCRdb keeps only in-frame clonotypes and omits some of them. This sample has around 150,000 clones; around 90% occur once, and the top ten carry 12%. Sequencing was done on a sample of blood. The receptors were gathered from a man under 40 in good health. The CDR3 runs from the conserved cysteine through the conserved F or W. Fields, in order: CDR3 DNA, CDR3 protein, D gene, clone size, V gene, J gene. D genes are given only for firm matches. Clone size is not always given. Where it is, it says once, few, many or a class for expanded clones.

cdr3_nt: TGTGCCACCGGTTTTAGCGGGGCAAAAGCCTACGAGCAGTACTTC
cdr3_aa: CATGFSGAKAYEQYF
d_call: TRBD2
clone_size: .
v_call: TRBV7-9
j_call: TRBJ2-7

cdr3_nt: TGTGCCAGCAGCCCATATGGCCTGAACACTGAAGCTTTCTTT
cdr3_aa: CASSPYGLNTEAFF
d_call: .
clone_size: few
v_call: TRBV9
j_call: TRBJ1-1

cdr3_nt: TGTGCCAGCAGCCAAGAAAGGAGAAACACCATATATTTT
cdr3_aa: CASSQERRNTIYF
d_call: .
clone_size: .
v_call: TRBV4-2
j_call: TRBJ1-3

cdr3_nt: TGCAGTGCTAGCCGGTCGGAGCAGTTCTTC
cdr3_aa: CSASRSEQFF
d_call: .
clone_size: .
v_call: TRBV20-1
j_call: TRBJ2-1

cdr3_nt: TGTGCCAGCAGTCGCTCCGGGCTTCAGGGGAACACCATATATTTT
cdr3_aa: CASSRSGLQGNTIYF
d_call: .
clone_size: .
v_call: TRBV6-5
j_call: TRBJ1-3

cdr3_nt: TGTGCCAGCAGCCCCCGACTAGCGGGAGACGGGGGAGAGACCCAGTACTTC
cdr3_aa: CASSPRLAGDGGETQYF
d_call: TRBD2
clone_size: few
v_call: TRBV7-9
j_call: TRBJ2-5

cdr3_nt: TGTGCCAGCAGCCCCCAACTAGCGGGGGGACTGGAGACCCAGTACTTC
cdr3_aa: CASSPQLAGGLETQYF
d_call: TRBD2
clone_size: .
v_call: TRBV9
j_call: TRBJ2-5

cdr3_nt: TGTGCCAGCAGTGAGGTAAGGGGGAGGCAGCCCCAGCATTTT
cdr3_aa: CASSEVRGRQPQHF
d_call: .
clone_size: .
v_call: TRBV6-1
j_call: TRBJ1-5

cdr3_nt: TGTGCCAGCAGCGTAGAACTAGCGGATTACAATGAGCAGTTCTTC
cdr3_aa: CASSVELADYNEQFF
d_call: TRBD2
clone_size: .
v_call: TRBV9
j_call: TRBJ2-1

cdr3_nt: TGTGCCAGCAGCCAGGGGGGGATAGTCACAGATACGCAGTATTTT
cdr3_aa: CASSQGGIVTDTQYF
d_call: TRBD2
clone_size: .
v_call: TRBV3-1/TRBV3-2
j_call: TRBJ2-3

cdr3_nt: TGTGCCAGCAGCTTAGGATCTGGACAGCCCCAGCATTTT
cdr3_aa: CASSLGSGQPQHF
d_call: .
clone_size: many
v_call: TRBV7-9
j_call: TRBJ1-5

cdr3_nt: TGTGCCAGCAGCTTAGCGGGCGGGGGACAGCCCCAGCATTTT
cdr3_aa: CASSLAGGGQPQHF
d_call: .
clone_size: .
v_call: TRBV7-9
j_call: TRBJ1-5

cdr3_nt: TGTGCCAGCAGCTCCGGGACTGAAACTGAAGCTTTCTTT
cdr3_aa: CASSSGTETEAFF
d_call: .
clone_size: .
v_call: TRBV6-4
j_call: TRBJ1-1

cdr3_nt: TGTGCCATCAGTGAAGGGACTCCGCAGTTCTTC
cdr3_aa: CAISEGTPQFF
d_call: .
clone_size: .
v_call: TRBV10-3
j_call: TRBJ2-1

cdr3_nt: TGTGCCAGCAGTTTAAAGGTCGGCTACACCTTC
cdr3_aa: CASSLKVGYTF
d_call: .
clone_size: once
v_call: TRBV28
j_call: TRBJ1-2

cdr3_nt: TGTGCCAGCAGCGTTGAACCTCCGGGGTACCAAGAGACCCAGTACTTC
cdr3_aa: CASSVEPPGYQETQYF
d_call: .
clone_size: .
v_call: TRBV5-4
j_call: TRBJ2-5

cdr3_nt: TGTGCCAGTAGTATAGATTCCGGGACAGGGAAAATTGATATAGCTTTCTTT
cdr3_aa: CASSIDSGTGKIDIAFF
d_call: TRBD1
clone_size: .
v_call: TRBV19
j_call: TRBJ1-1

cdr3_nt: TGTGCCAGCAGTGATCAGGCAGGGGGAAGGAATTCACCCCTCCACTTT
cdr3_aa: CASSDQAGGRNSPLHF
d_call: TRBD1
clone_size: once
v_call: TRBV6-4
j_call: TRBJ1-6

cdr3_nt: TGTGCCAGCAGCTTAGGACTAGGTCAGACGAACACCGGGGAGCTGTTTTTT
cdr3_aa: CASSLGLGQTNTGELFF
d_call: .
clone_size: .
v_call: TRBV11-3
j_call: TRBJ2-2

cdr3_nt: TGCAGCGTTGGAGCGGGAGGGCCAGGAGATACGCAGTATTTT
cdr3_aa: CSVGAGGPGDTQYF
d_call: TRBD2
clone_size: .
v_call: TRBV29-1
j_call: TRBJ2-3

cdr3_nt: TGTGCCACCAGCAGAGATCGGTATAGCGGGAGTATCGACGGGGAGCTGTTTTTT
cdr3_aa: CATSRDRYSGSIDGELFF
d_call: TRBD2
clone_size: .
v_call: TRBV15
j_call: TRBJ2-2

cdr3_nt: TGCAGCGACGGAGGATTGGGACAGGGGTGCGGAACGAACACCGGGGAGCTGTTTTTT
cdr3_aa: CSDGGLGQGCGTNTGELFF
d_call: TRBD1
clone_size: .
v_call: TRBV29-1
j_call: TRBJ2-2